Following are 21 T cell receptor beta chains from one sample sequenced in a study of human T cells and chemical hapten exposure (dated by TCRdb to 2020 to 2023). Libraries were built with RACE. Data came from a NextSeq 500. Through fastp at Q25 and MiXCR, TCRdb rebuilt clones from the public reads, retaining in-frame beta chains. Each CDR3 protein appears once, grouped with its most common genes and DNA. Recorded for this sample are approximately 110,000 distinct CDR3 sequences; 9% to 9.5% of them occurred a single time. The biggest ten clones account for about 3% of the sample. In the paper's terms, the time point label means: patch test 2, 6 weeks after DPC sensitization. The sample's treatment or condition label, decoded: therapeutic diphenylcyclopropenone sensitization with weekly scalp DPC. This sample comprised whole blood, obtained in connection with sensitization to the hapten diphenylcyclopropenone (DPC). Source of these receptors: a woman aged 35 to 49 with alopecia areata. Some clones in this sample may be carry-over from other donors' samples.

The V gene is TRBV6-2 or TRBV6-3, the J gene TRBJ2-2, with no clear D. V lost 2 bases and J 7 bases, leaving 11 bases between the germline ends. CDR1 and CDR2 (germline): MNHEY, SVGEGT. There are 14 residues in the CDR3. The CDR3 coding sequence is TGTGCCAGCAGTTACCGAGACTTCAGCGGGGAGCTGTTTTTT. It is translated as CASSYRDFSGELFF.

There are a few counts of this clonotype. The V and J genes are TRBV9 and TRBJ2-3, with TRBD2 matching 10 bases. V lost 3 bases to trimming and J lost 3 bases; unmatched junction nucleotides: 1. The CDR3 spans 14 residues. In germline, CDR1 is SGDLS, CDR2 YYNGEE. As DNA, the CDR3 is TGTGCCAGCAGCGCGGGACTAGCGACAGATACGCAGTATTTT. Its translation is CASSAGLATDTQYF.

The chain couples TRBV1 to TRBJ2-7; the table gives TRBD2 as D, unverified against the DNA. TRBV1 is recorded as a pseudogene. The length of the CDR3 is 17 residues. The CDR3 protein is CTSSRNSGGPSSYEQYF. The CDR3 bases are TGCACCAGCAGCCGAAATAGCGGGGGGCCTAGCTCCTACGAGCAGTACTTC.

In its sample, this clonotype was seen a few times. In DNA form, the CDR3 reads TGCGCCAGCAGCTGGGGTGGGAAAACCACAGATACGCAGTATTTT. Its translation is CASSWGGKTTDTQYF. The rearrangement links TRBV5-1 to TRBJ2-3; D is uncertain. With 3 bases removed from V and 2 bases from J, the gap between germline ends came to 13 bases. The CDR3 loop spans 15 amino acids. Germline lookup yields CDR1 SGHRS and CDR2 YFSETQ.

A few counts support this clonotype. The chain joins TRBV5-1 to TRBJ2-1; D not resolved. The CDR3 covers 16 residues. Trimming removed 7 bases at V and 6 bases at J, with 23 bases between. Germline-derived CDR1 and CDR2 are SGHRS and YFSETQ. The CDR3 nucleotides are TGCGCCAGCTTACCCTATGGGCCTTCCTCCATCAATGAGCAGTTCTTC. Translating gives CASLPYGPSSINEQFF.

This clonotype was found many times. CDR3 amino acids: CSVEVGGGSTEAFF. For the CDR3, the DNA is TGCAGCGTTGAAGTTGGAGGGGGGAGCACTGAAGCTTTCTTT. The chain has TRBV29-1 and TRBJ1-1, with D possibly TRBD1 on 6 matching bases. Trimming cost V 1 base and J 4 bases, with 13 bases left between them. The germline V gene has CDR1 SQVTM and CDR2 ANQGSEA. CDR3 length equals 14 residues.

Here the CDR3 DNA reads TGTGCCAGCACCTTAGGGACAGGGGGCCTCTTAAGAAATTCACCCCTCCACTTT. Protein: CASTLGTGGLLRNSPLHF. The gene calls are TRBV28 and TRBJ1-6; 12 bases fit TRBD1. The CDR3 is made up of 18 amino acids. V shed 7 bases, J shed 7 bases, and the junction held 14 bases outside the gene matches. CDR1 is MDHEN, CDR2 SYDVKM, per germline. Variable domain in full (rest from reference TRBV28 and TRBJ1-6): DVKVTQSSRYLVKRTGEKVFLECVQDMDHENMFWYRQDPGLGLRLIYFSYDVKMKEKGDIPEGYSVSREKKERFSLILESASTNQTSMYLCASTLGTGGLLRNSPLHFGNGTRLTVT.

The rearrangement uses TRBV20-1 and TRBJ2-1; no clear D. This CDR3 has 15 amino acids. V was cut by 3 bases and J by 0 bases, with 12 bases left in between. Germline V lookup: CDR1 DFQATT, CDR2 SNEGSKA (reference sequence). In DNA, the CDR3 is TGCAGTGCTAGGGCTAATTACGGCTCCTACAATGAGCAGTTCTTC. Translating gives CSARANYGSYNEQFF.

This clonotype was detected once. V and J are TRBV13 and TRBJ1-1, with D maybe TRBD1 (5 bases). Germline CDR1 and CDR2: PRHDT and FYEKMQ (reference sequence). The CDR3 extends over 14 amino acids. Trimming stripped 5 bases from V and 6 bases from J, with 16 bases between. CDR3 residues: CASSPLVGGAEAFF. The CDR3 DNA is TGTGCCAGCAGCCCCCTCGTTGGGGGTGCTGAAGCTTTCTTT.

This chain joins TRBV3-1 and TRBJ2-2; D gene unclear. V lost 0 bases, J lost 7 bases, and 9 bases lay in between. This CDR3 has 14 amino acids. Germline loops: CDR1 LGHDT, CDR2 YNNKEL (reference sequence). The CDR3 coding sequence is TGTGCCAGCAGCCAAGATCTTCGGCACGGGGAGCTGTTTTTT. Translation: CASSQDLRHGELFF.

The rearrangement joins TRBV6-2 or TRBV6-3 to TRBJ2-7; D unclear. Germline values: CDR1 MNHEY, CDR2 SVGEGT. V lost 7 bases and J 9 bases, leaving 16 bases between the germline ends. The CDR3 runs to 12 residues. The DNA of the CDR3 is TGTGCCAGCACTTCTTGGGGTACGGCGCAGTACTTC. Translated: CASTSWGTAQYF.

In this sample, this clonotype turned up many times. The rearrangement uses TRBV6-2 or TRBV6-3 and TRBJ2-3; D gene unclear. The CDR3 length is 12 residues. Germline values: CDR1 MNHEY, CDR2 SVGEGT. V was clipped by 6 bases and J by 6 bases, with 10 bases between them. The CDR3 sequence is CASRPLGDTQYF. The CDR3 bases are TGTGCCAGCAGGCCGCTGGGGGATACGCAGTATTTT.

The chain couples TRBV20-1 to TRBJ2-7, with unresolved D. Germline V gene lookup returns CDR1 DFQATT and CDR2 SNEGSKA (reference sequence). This CDR3 region has 13 residues. Trimming stripped 3 bases from V and 5 bases from J, with 14 bases between. This CDR3 reads CSASKVGFNEQYF. The CDR3 DNA is TGCAGTGCTAGTAAGGTGGGGTTCAACGAGCAGTACTTC.

The table lists this clonotype with many counts. The chain combines TRBV20-1 with TRBJ1-2, with TRBD1 identical over 7 bases. Looked up from germline, CDR1 is DFQATT and CDR2 is SNEGSKA (reference sequence). The V segment lost 1 base and the J segment 5 bases; nucleotides outside the gene matches: 4. This CDR3 has 13 residues. CDR3 DNA sequence: TGCAGTGCTAGAGGGTGGGACAGATATGGCTACACCTTC. Translation gives CSARGWDRYGYTF.

Many counts were recorded for this clonotype. The chain combines TRBV11-2 with TRBJ2-6, with unresolved D. V dropped 5 bases and J dropped 0 bases, with 8 bases sitting between them. This CDR3 has 15 amino acids. Looked up from germline, CDR1 is SGHAT and CDR2 is FQNNGV. The CDR3, as DNA: TGTGCCAGCAGCCAGAGGTTCTCTGGGGCCAACGTCCTGACTTTC. It translates to CASSQRFSGANVLTF.

This clonotype has at least ten counts. The rearrangement links TRBV30 to TRBJ1-2; 7 bases are a match to TRBD1. Germline loops: CDR1 GTSNPN, CDR2 SVGIG (reference sequence). This CDR3 comprises 12 residues. Trimming took 4 bases from V and 8 from J; bases not matched to a gene: 7. CDR3 region: CAWTPGQKGYTF. The CDR3 coding sequence is TGTGCCTGGACTCCGGGACAGAAGGGCTACACCTTC. The variable domain in full, with the rest retrieved from reference TRBV30 and TRBJ1-2, is SQTIHQWPATLVQPVGSPLSLECTVEGTSNPNLYWYRQAAGRGLQLLFYSVGIGQISSEVPQNLSASRPQDRQFILSSKKLLLSDSGFYLCAWTPGQKGYTFGSGTRLTVV.

This clonotype was detected ten times or more. The chain employs TRBV12-3 or TRBV12-4 and TRBJ2-7; 10 positions match TRBD1. This CDR3 has 14 residues. The trim removed 6 bases at V and 3 bases at J, leaving 5 bases unmatched. CDR3 amino acids: CASSEGDRGYEQYF. The CDR3, as DNA: TGTGCCAGCAGCGAGGGGGACAGGGGCTACGAGCAGTACTTC.

This chain uses TRBV13 with TRBJ2-3; D might be TRBD1 (6 bases). The CDR3 is made up of 20 amino acids. Trimming stripped 7 bases from V and 2 bases from J, with 31 bases between. The germline V gene has CDR1 PRHDT and CDR2 FYEKMQ (reference sequence). The CDR3 loop is CASTPTPGAAPLQPTDTQYF. As DNA, the CDR3 is TGTGCCAGCACACCCACCCCAGGGGCGGCTCCCCTCCAACCCACAGATACGCAGTATTTT.

The chain combines TRBV6-5 with TRBJ2-2; D gene ambiguous. The CDR3 is 12 amino acids. V was trimmed by 6 bases and J by 5 bases, leaving 7 bases between them. CDR1 is MNHEY and CDR2 is SVGAGI in the germline V gene. The CDR3 region has the DNA TGTGCCAGCAGCCTCATGACCGGGGAGCTGTTTTTT. It codes for CASSLMTGELFF.

This clonotype showed up many times. The chain combines TRBV12-3 or TRBV12-4 with TRBJ2-7; the D gene could be TRBD1 or TRBD2 (5 bases each). Deletions cut 6 bases from V and 0 bases from J, with 9 bases between. The CDR3 has 13 residues. CDR3 protein: CASSRDASYEQYF. CDR3 in DNA: TGTGCCAGCAGCCGGGACGCCTCCTACGAGCAGTACTTC.

This clonotype was recorded many times. The chain recombines TRBV4-1 with TRBJ2-4, with 10 bases aligning to TRBD2. Germline assignment: CDR1 MGHRA and CDR2 YSYEKL. V lost 0 bases and J lost 6; bases outside the gene matches: 2. The CDR3 length is 15 residues. The CDR3 sequence: CASSQDPSGGNIQYF. The CDR3 DNA is TGCGCCAGCAGCCAAGACCCTAGCGGGGGAAACATTCAGTACTTC.